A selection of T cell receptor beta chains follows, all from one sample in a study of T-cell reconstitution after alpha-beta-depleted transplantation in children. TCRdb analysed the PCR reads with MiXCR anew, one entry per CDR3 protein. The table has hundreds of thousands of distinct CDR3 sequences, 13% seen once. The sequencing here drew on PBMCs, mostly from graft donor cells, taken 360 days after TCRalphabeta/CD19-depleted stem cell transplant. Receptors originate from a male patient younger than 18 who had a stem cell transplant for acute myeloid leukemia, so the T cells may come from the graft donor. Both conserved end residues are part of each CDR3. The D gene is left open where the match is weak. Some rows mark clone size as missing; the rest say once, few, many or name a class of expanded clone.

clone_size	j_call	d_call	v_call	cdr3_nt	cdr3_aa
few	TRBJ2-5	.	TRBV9	TGTGCCAGCAGCGTAAATTTTAGGGACCAAGAGACCCAGTACTTC	CASSVNFRDQETQYF
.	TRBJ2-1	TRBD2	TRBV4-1	TGCGCCAGCAGCCAAGATCCCTCTCCCCCGGGACTAGCCAGGGGCCATGAGCAGTTCTTC	CASSQDPSPPGLARGHEQFF
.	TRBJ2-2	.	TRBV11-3	TGTGCCAGCAGCCTCAGGTGGGCCACCGGGGAGCTGTTTTTT	CASSLRWATGELFF
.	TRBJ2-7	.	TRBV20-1	TGCAGTGCTAGAGGCCTGCACTTC	CSARGLHF
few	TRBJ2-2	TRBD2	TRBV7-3	TGTGCCAGCAGCTTTCTAGCGGGAGGGTTTAGCACCGGGGAGCTGTTTTTT	CASSFLAGGFSTGELFF
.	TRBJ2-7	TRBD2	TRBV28	TGTGCCAGCAGTCCGCATACAACTAGCGGGGGCTCCTACGAGCAGTACTTC	CASSPHTTSGGSYEQYF
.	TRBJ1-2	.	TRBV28	TGTGCCAGCAGTTTATGCAGAGGTTCACCCAACTATGGCTACACCTTC	CASSLCRGSPNYGYTF
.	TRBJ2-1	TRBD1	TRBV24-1	TGTGCCACCAGTGACACCGGGACAGGGGGAAATTACAATGAGCAGTTCTTC	CATSDTGTGGNYNEQFF
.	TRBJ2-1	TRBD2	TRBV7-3	TGTGCCAGCAGCTCCCGGACTAGCGGGAGGAGGAATGAGCAGTTCTTC	CASSSRTSGRRNEQFF
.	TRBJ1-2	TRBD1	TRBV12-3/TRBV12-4	TGTGCCAGCAGATCCCGGGACAGGCTGGATGGCTACACCTTC	CASRSRDRLDGYTF
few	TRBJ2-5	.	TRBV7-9	TGTGCCAGCAGCTCACTACTCACTCCACCCGAGACCCAGTACTTC	CASSSLLTPPETQYF
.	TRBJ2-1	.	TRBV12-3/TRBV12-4	TGTGCCAGCAGTCGCCGGGCGCAGGGACCCACCTACAATGAGCAGTTCTTC	CASSRRAQGPTYNEQFF
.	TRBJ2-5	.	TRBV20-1	TGCGGGTGGGGCCTCCAAGAGACCCAGTACTTC	CGWGLQETQYF
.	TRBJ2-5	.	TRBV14	TGTGCCAGCAGCCAACTAGAGAGCTTTTCGGAGACCCAGTACTTC	CASSQLESFSETQYF
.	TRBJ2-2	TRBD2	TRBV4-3	TGCGCCAGCAGCCAGGCCGGGACTAGCGGATACACCGGGGAGCTGTTTTTT	CASSQAGTSGYTGELFF
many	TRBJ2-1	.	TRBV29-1	TGCAGCGTTCGCGACAATGAGCAGTTCTTC	CSVRDNEQFF